The 9 T cell receptor beta chains listed next were all sequenced from one sample in a study of human T cells and chemical hapten exposure. Time point here: healthy volunteer bleed at 6 weeks. The total RNA was obtained from whole blood that was not fractionated. TCRdb re-derived calls from the RACE reads in MiXCR, one entry per CDR3 protein. The sample yields tens of thousands of distinct CDR3 sequences, approximately 5.5% seen once. The sample was whole blood. The receptors come from a human donor in good health. Some clones in this sample may be carry-over from other donors' samples.

This clonotype was recorded at least ten times. The genes are TRBV10-1 and TRBJ1-1, with D unclear. From germline, CDR1 is WNHNN and CDR2 SYGVQD (reference sequence). This CDR3 is 13 amino acids long. Trimming removed 2 bases at V and 0 bases at J, with 4 bases between. The CDR3 sequence: CASSENLNTEAFF. The CDR3 nucleotides are TGCGCCAGCAGTGAGAACCTGAACACTGAAGCTTTCTTT.

This clonotype was detected only a few times. DNA of the CDR3: TGCAGCGTTGAAGATGGGCCGTCAGCCCCGAACACTGAAGCTTTCTTT. This gives the protein CSVEDGPSAPNTEAFF. The chain is built from TRBV29-1 and TRBJ1-1; unclear D gene. The CDR3 extends over 16 amino acids. Trimming left V 0 bases short and J 1 base short, with 15 bases between. CDR1 is SQVTM and CDR2 is ANQGSEA in the germline V gene.

This clonotype was detected ten times or more. This chain connects TRBV20-1 to TRBJ1-6; D is ambiguous. V lost 6 bases and J 4 bases, leaving 10 bases between the germline ends. This CDR3 contains 13 residues. From germline, CDR1 is DFQATT and CDR2 SNEGSKA (reference sequence). In DNA form, the CDR3 reads TGCAGTGCCGCCCGCCCATATAATTCACCCCTCCACTTT. Translation: CSAARPYNSPLHF.

This clonotype was picked up a small number of times. The chain has TRBV6-6 and TRBJ2-5, with 15 nucleotides matching TRBD2. Germline lookup yields CDR1 MNHNY and CDR2 SVGAGI (reference sequence). V gave up 6 bases and J gave up 6 bases; unmatched junction bases: 11. The CDR3 length is 17 residues. The CDR3 nucleotides read TGTGCCAGCAGGGATAACCCGGGGACTAGCGGGGGGAAGACCCAGTACTTC. Encoded protein: CASRDNPGTSGGKTQYF.

This clonotype was detected many times. The chain combines TRBV6-2 or TRBV6-3 with TRBJ2-3, with TRBD2 matching over 7 bases. The CDR3 is 19 residues long. V dropped 6 bases and J dropped 4; count of bases not matched to a gene: 22. Germline CDR1 and CDR2: MNHEY and SVGEGT. CDR3 protein: CASRPTAKLLARTSDTQYF. In DNA, the CDR3 is TGTGCCAGCAGACCTACTGCCAAATTACTAGCGCGAACCTCAGATACGCAGTATTTT.

The sample holds many counts of this clonotype. The chain combines TRBV21-1 with TRBJ1-1; no check of the table's D call, TRBD1, against the DNA was made. TRBV21-1 is termed a pseudogene. The CDR3 runs to 16 residues. This chain's CDR3 is CASNRDRPPLNTEAFF. The CDR3 nucleotides read TGTGCCAGCAATCGGGACAGGCCTCCCCTGAACACTGAAGCTTTCTTT.

The sample holds a few counts of this clonotype. The rearrangement links TRBV10-3 to TRBJ1-2; perhaps TRBD1 as D (5 bases). The CDR3 sequence is 13 residues long. CDR1 is ENHRY, CDR2 SYGVKD, per germline. Trimming took off 4 bases at V and 4 bases at J, with 10 bases between the two ends. Written as DNA, the CDR3 is TGTGCCATCAGTGCGGCTCAGGGCTATGGCTACACCTTC. This gives the protein CAISAAQGYGYTF.

This clonotype was detected ten times or more. The chain carries TRBV7-7 and TRBJ1-5; 8 nucleotides match TRBD1. Losses at the gene ends were 3 bases for V and 3 bases for J; bases not matched to a gene: 10. This CDR3 has 17 residues. Germline CDR1 reads SSHAT; CDR2 reads FNYEAQ (reference sequence). The CDR3 region is CASSFNETGALNQPQHF. As DNA, the CDR3 is TGTGCCAGCAGCTTTAACGAGACAGGGGCCCTCAATCAGCCCCAGCATTTT. Filled out from reference TRBV7-7 and TRBJ1-5, the complete variable domain reads GAGVSQSPRYKVTKRGQDVTLRCDPISSHATLYWYQQALGQGPEFLTYFNYEAQPDKSGLPSDRFSAERPEGSISTLTIQRTEQRDSAMYRCASSFNETGALNQPQHFGDGTRLSIL.

This clonotype was seen only a few times. This rearrangement joins TRBV7-2 to TRBJ1-1; unclear D gene. This CDR3 has 18 amino acids. Germline lookup yields CDR1 SGHTA and CDR2 FQGNSA. V was trimmed by 5 bases and J by 0 bases, leaving 22 bases between them. CDR3 protein: CASSAAGRGLRMNTEAFF. CDR3 DNA sequence: TGTGCCAGCAGCGCAGCCGGACGAGGACTGAGAATGAACACTGAAGCTTTCTTT.